The sequence of this T cell receptor beta chain was determined in a study of T cell repertoires in cytomegalovirus infection. Overall study context: Researchers turned to recently identified HLA-C-restricted CMV epitopes as well as well-studied HLA-B-restricted ones. Signatures in public TCR beta sequences pointed to both CMV infection and matching HLA type. Study conclusions and caveats: Predominance within the ex vivo response was attributable to HLA-C-restricted CMV-specific TCR beta clonotypes. The cumulative frequency of public TCR beta families identified carriers of CMV plus the relevant HLA.

TCRdb re-called the reads through MiXCR, storing one row per CDR3 protein. The table records some 500,000 distinct CDR3 sequences, 40% of them present only once. This clonotype turned up a few times. What it recognizes is unknown. A much larger clone differs from this one at a single base, so this may be a read error. V lost 5 bases to trimming and J lost 2 bases, with 9 bases between them. The CDR3 covers 13 residues. Per germline, CDR1 SGHTA and CDR2 FQGNSA. This rearrangement joins TRBV7-2 to TRBJ2-5; D gene uncertain. This receptor was identified in a human donor in good health (CMV status not recorded). Some clones in this sample may be carry-over from other donors' samples. The material was cultured PBMCs, obtained from culture after CMV antigen stimulation. In DNA, the CDR3 is TGTGCCAGCAGCCCAAGGCGGCAAGAGACCCAGTACTTC. Translated, it gives CASSPRRQETQYF.